Included here is one TCR beta chain sequence, with context. Its specificity is unknown. This record belongs to a study of response to subunit inactivated influenza vaccine. Overall study findings and caveats: There was a suggestion from the authors that each seasonal influenza vaccination recruits few new T cells.

Germline-derived CDR1 and CDR2 are DFQATT and SNEGSKA (reference sequence). The CDR3 has 16 amino acids. V shed 3 bases and J shed 3 bases, with 17 bases lying between them. TCRdb processed the RT-PCR reads anew with MiXCR; each CDR3 protein has one entry. The repertoire holds about 650,000 distinct CDR3 sequences, approximately 14% seen once, with 11% in the top ten. The receptor was isolated from a man aged 45-65 years who received an inactivated influenza vaccine. The specimen was PBMCs from blood, collected 12 days after vaccination. This rearrangement joins TRBV20-1 to TRBJ2-2; D is undetermined. As DNA, the CDR3 is TGCAGTGCTAGCCATTTTGTCAACTCCTACACCGGGGAGCTGTTTTTT. Amino acids: CSASHFVNSYTGELFF.